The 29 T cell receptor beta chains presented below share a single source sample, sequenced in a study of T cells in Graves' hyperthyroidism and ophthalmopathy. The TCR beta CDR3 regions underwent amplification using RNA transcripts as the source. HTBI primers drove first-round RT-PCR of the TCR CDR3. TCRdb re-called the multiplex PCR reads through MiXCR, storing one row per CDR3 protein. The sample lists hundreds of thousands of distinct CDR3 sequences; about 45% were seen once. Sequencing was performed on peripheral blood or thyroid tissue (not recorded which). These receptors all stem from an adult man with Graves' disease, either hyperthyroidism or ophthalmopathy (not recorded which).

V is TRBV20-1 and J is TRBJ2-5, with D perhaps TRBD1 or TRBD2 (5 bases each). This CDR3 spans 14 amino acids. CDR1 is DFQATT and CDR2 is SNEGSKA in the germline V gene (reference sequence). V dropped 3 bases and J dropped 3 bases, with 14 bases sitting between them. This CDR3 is CSAREPGPKETQYF. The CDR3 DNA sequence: TGCAGTGCTAGGGAACCGGGACCAAAAGAGACCCAGTACTTC.

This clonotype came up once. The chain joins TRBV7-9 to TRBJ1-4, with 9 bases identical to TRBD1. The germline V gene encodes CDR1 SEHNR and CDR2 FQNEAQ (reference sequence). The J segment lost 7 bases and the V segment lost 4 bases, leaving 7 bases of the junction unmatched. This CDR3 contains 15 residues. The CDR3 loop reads CASSWTGDDTEKLFF. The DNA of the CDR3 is TGTGCCAGCAGCTGGACAGGGGATGACACTGAAAAACTGTTTTTT.

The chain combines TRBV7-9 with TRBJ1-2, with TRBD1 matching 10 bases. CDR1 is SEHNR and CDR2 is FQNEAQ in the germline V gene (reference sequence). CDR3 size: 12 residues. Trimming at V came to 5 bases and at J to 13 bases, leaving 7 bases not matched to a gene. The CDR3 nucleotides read TGTGCCAGCAGCCGGACAGGGGGATTCTCCACCTTC. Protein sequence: CASSRTGGFSTF.

For the CDR3, the DNA is TGTGCCAGCAGTGCCTGGACAGGGTGGGGCAATCAGCCCCAGCATTTT. Encoded protein: CASSAWTGWGNQPQHF. The chain links TRBV25-1 to TRBJ1-5; 8 bases are a match to TRBD1. The CDR3 runs 16 residues. V shed 4 bases, J shed 2 bases, and the junction held 7 bases outside the gene matches. Germline assignment: CDR1 MGHDK and CDR2 SYGVNS.

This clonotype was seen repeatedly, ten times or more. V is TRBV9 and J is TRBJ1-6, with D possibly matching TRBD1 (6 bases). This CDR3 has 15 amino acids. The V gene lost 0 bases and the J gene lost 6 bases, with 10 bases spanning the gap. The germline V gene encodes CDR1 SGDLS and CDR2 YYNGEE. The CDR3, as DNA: TGTGCCAGCAGCGTAGAGGGGGGGCCTAATTCACCCCTCCACTTT. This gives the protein CASSVEGGPNSPLHF.

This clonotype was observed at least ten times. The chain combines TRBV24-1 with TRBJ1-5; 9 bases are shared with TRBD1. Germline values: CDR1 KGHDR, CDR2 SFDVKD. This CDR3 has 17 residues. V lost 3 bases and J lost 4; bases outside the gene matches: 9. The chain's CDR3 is CATSDPKTGGGNQPQHF. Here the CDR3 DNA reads TGTGCCACCAGTGATCCGAAAACAGGGGGCGGTAATCAGCCCCAGCATTTT.

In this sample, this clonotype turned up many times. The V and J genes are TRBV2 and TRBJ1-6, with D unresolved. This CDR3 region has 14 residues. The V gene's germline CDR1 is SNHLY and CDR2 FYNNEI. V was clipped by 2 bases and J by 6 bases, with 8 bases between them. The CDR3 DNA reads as TGTGCCAGCAGTGAATCTGGGGTTAATTCACCCCTCCACTTT. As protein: CASSESGVNSPLHF.

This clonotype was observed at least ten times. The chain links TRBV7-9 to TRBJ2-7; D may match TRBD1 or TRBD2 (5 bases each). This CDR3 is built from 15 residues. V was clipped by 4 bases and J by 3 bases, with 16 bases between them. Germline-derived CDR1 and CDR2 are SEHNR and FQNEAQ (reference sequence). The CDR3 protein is CASSSGPGTNYEQYF. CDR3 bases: TGTGCCAGCAGCTCCGGCCCTGGGACCAACTACGAGCAGTACTTC.

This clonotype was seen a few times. The CDR3 bases are TGTGCCAGCAGCCTAGGACAGGAGGCTCGGGAGCAGTACTTC. Translating gives CASSLGQEAREQYF. The genes are TRBV7-9 and TRBJ2-7; TRBD1 aligns across 7 bases. With V trimmed by 5 bases and J by 7 bases, 11 bases remained unmatched. In germline, CDR1 is SEHNR, CDR2 FQNEAQ (reference sequence). The CDR3 has 14 residues.

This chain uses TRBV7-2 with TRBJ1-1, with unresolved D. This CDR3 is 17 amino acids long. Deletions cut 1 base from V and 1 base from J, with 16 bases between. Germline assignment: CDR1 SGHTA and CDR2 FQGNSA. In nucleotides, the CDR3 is TGTGCCAGCAGCTTAGACGGGCCAGGACGGGGGAACACTGAAGCTTTCTTT. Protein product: CASSLDGPGRGNTEAFF.

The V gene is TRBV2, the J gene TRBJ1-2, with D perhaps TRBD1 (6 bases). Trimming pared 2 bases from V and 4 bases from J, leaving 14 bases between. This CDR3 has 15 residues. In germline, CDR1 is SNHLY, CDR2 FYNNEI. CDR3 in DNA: TGTGCCAGCAGTGAAAAATCTAGGGGGGGCTATGGCTACACCTTC. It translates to CASSEKSRGGYGYTF.

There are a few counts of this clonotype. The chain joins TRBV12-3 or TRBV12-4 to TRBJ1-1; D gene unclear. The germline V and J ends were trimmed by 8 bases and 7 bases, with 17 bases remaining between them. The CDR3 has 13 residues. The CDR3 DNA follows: TGTGCCAGCGCCTCCCGGGTTGTTGTTGAAGCTTTCTTT. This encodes CASASRVVVEAFF.

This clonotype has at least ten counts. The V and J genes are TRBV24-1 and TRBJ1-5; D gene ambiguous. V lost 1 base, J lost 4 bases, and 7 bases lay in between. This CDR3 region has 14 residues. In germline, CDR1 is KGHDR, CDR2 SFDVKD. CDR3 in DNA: TGTGCCACCAGTGATTTCGCGGGGAATCAGCCCCAGCATTTT. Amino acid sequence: CATSDFAGNQPQHF.

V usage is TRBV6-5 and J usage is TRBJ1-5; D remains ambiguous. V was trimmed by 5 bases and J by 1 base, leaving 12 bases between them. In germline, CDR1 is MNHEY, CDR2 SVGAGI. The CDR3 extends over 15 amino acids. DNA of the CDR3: TGTGCCAGCAGTGGCCTGTCAGGAAGCAATCAGCCCCAGCATTTT. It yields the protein CASSGLSGSNQPQHF.

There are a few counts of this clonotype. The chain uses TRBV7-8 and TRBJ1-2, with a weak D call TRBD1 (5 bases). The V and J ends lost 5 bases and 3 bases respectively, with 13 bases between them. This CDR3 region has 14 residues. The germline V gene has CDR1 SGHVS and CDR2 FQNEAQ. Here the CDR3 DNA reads TGTGCCAGCAGCCAAGGGGCACACGACTATGGCTACACCTTC. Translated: CASSQGAHDYGYTF.

The CDR3 DNA is TGTGCCAGCAGTTTAGGGGAGGGGCGAAGAGGGCTGGACACTGAAGCTTTCTTT. Translating gives CASSLGEGRRGLDTEAFF. The chain is built from TRBV2 and TRBJ1-1; possibly TRBD1 for D (5 bases). Per the germline V gene, CDR1 is SNHLY and CDR2 is FYNNEI. This CDR3 has 18 residues. Trimming removed 5 bases from V and 3 bases from J, with 25 bases in between.

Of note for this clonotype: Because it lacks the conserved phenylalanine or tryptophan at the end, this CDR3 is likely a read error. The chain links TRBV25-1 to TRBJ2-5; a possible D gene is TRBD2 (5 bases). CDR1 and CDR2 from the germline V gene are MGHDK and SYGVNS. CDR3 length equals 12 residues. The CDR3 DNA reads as TGTACCAGCAGAGTGGCGGGAGAGACCCAGTACTTA. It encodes CTSRVAGETQYL.

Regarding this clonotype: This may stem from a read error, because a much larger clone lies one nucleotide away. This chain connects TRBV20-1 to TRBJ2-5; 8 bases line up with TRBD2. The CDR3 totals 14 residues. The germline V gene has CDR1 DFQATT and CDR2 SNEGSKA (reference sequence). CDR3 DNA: TGCAGTGTAACAGCGGGAGATATCCAAGAGGCCCAGTACTTC. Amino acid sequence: CSVTAGDIQEAQYF.

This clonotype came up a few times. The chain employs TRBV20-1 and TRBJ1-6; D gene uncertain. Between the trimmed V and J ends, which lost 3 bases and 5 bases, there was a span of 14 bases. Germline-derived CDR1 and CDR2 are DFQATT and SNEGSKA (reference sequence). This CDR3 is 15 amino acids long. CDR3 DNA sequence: TGCAGTGCTAGGTCCCCGGGTCTGGATAATTCACCCCTCCACTTT. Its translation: CSARSPGLDNSPLHF.

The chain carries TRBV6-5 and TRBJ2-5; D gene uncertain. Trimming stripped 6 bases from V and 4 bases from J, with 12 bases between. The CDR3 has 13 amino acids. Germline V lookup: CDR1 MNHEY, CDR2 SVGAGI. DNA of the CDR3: TGTGCCAGCAGACAGCAAGGATTAGAGACCCAGTACTTC. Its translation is CASRQQGLETQYF.

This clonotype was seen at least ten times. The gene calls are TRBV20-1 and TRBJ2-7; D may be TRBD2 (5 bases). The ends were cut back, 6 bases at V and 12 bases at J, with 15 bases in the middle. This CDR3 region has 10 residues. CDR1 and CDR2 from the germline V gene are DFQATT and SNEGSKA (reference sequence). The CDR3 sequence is CSASRADWYF. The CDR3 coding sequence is TGCAGTGCCTCAAGGGCGGACTGGTACTTC.

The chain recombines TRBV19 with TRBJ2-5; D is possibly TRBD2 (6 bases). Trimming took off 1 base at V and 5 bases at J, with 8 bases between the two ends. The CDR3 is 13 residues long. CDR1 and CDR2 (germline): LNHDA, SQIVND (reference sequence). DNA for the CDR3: TGTGCCAGTAGTATAGGGGAGGCGGAGACCCAGTACTTC. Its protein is CASSIGEAETQYF.

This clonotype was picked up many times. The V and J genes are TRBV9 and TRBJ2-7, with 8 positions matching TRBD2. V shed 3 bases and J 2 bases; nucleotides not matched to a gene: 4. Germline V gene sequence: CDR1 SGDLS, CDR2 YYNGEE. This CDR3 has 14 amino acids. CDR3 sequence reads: CASSAAGAAYEQYF. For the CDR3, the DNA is TGTGCCAGCAGCGCAGCGGGAGCAGCCTACGAGCAGTACTTC.

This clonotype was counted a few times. The CDR3 protein is CASSQDRGRSQPQHF. The CDR3 DNA sequence: TGTGCCAGCAGCCAGGACAGGGGGCGAAGTCAGCCCCAGCATTTT. The genes are TRBV12-3 or TRBV12-4 and TRBJ1-5, with 11 bases that match TRBD1. V lost 6 bases to trimming and J lost 6 bases; unmatched junction nucleotides: 7. This CDR3 region has 15 residues.

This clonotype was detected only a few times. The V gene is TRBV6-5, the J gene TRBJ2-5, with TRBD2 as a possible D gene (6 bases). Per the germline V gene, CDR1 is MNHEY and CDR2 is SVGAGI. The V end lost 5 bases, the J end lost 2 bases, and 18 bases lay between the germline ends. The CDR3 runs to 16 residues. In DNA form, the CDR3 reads TGTGCCAGCAGTCGGGACTCACCTGTTCGACAAGAGACCCAGTACTTC. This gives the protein CASSRDSPVRQETQYF.

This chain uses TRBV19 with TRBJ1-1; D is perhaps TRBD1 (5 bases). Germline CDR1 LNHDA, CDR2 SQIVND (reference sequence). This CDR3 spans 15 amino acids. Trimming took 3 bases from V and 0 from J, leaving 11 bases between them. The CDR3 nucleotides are TGTGCCAGTAGTATGACAGAACTTATGAACACTGAAGCTTTCTTT. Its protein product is CASSMTELMNTEAFF.

The CDR3 protein is CASSSTGTGNQPQHF. DNA of the CDR3: TGTGCCAGCAGTTCCACCGGGACAGGGAATCAGCCCCAGCATTTT. The V gene is TRBV12-3 or TRBV12-4, the J gene TRBJ1-5, with 9 bases fitting TRBD1. Unmatched junction bases numbered 5, after V lost 4 bases and J lost 4 bases. This CDR3 contains 15 residues.

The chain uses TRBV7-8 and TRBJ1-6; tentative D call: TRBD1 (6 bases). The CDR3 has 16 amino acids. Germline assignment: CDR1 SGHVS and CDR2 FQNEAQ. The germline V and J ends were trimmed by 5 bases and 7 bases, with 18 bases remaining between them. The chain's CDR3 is CASSVGATGSNSPLHF. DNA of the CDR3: TGTGCCAGCAGCGTTGGGGCAACAGGGTCCAATTCACCCCTCCACTTT.

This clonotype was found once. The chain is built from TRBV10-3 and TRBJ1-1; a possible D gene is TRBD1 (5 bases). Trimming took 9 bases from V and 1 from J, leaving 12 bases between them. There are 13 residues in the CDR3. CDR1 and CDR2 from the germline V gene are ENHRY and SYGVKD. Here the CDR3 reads CAIQGLTNTEAFF. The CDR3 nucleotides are TGTGCCATTCAGGGACTGACGAACACTGAAGCTTTCTTT.